This is a list of T cell receptor beta chains from one sample in a study of resident and recirculating memory T cells in vitiligo. Profiled with immunoSEQ multiplex PCR; TCRdb holds only in-frame clones, not every one. The profile shows roughly 42,000 clones, about nine tenths of them singletons. The specimen sequenced was blood. Receptor source: a male donor with vitiligo. CDR3s include the opening cysteine and the closing phenylalanine or tryptophan. D genes are given only for firm matches. Rows give clone size only sometimes, using once, few, many, or a class for an expanded clone.

clone size | J gene | D gene | V gene | CDR3 protein | CDR3 DNA
- | TRBJ2-7 | - | TRBV19 | CASSRDSSPVGEQYF | TGTGCCAGTAGTAGAGACAGTAGCCCAGTCGGCGAGCAGTACTTC
- | TRBJ1-4 | - | TRBV4-2 | CASSQDSYATNEKLFF | TGTGCCAGCAGCCAAGACAGTTATGCAACTAATGAAAAACTGTTTTTT
- | TRBJ2-3 | TRBD2 | TRBV9 | CASSDRGGRTDTQYF | TGTGCCAGCAGCGACCGGGGGGGAAGGACAGATACGCAGTATTTT
- | TRBJ2-5 | TRBD2 | TRBV5-1 | CASSFGLAGRQETQYF | TGCGCCAGCAGCTTCGGACTAGCGGGGAGGCAAGAGACCCAGTACTTC
- | TRBJ1-1 | TRBD1 | TRBV30 | CAWKTGGFGTEAFF | TGTGCCTGGAAGACAGGGGGCTTTGGCACTGAAGCTTTCTTT
- | TRBJ2-1 | - | TRBV18 | CASSPGAFTYNEQFF | TGTGCCAGCTCACCAGGGGCGTTTACCTACAATGAGCAGTTCTTC
- | TRBJ2-7 | TRBD1 | TRBV19 | CASSVGGTGAYEQYF | TGTGCCAGTAGTGTGGGCGGGACAGGGGCCTACGAGCAGTACTTC
- | TRBJ1-2 | TRBD1 | TRBV7-6 | CASSLDQGVTYGYTF | TGTGCCAGCAGCTTAGATCAGGGGGTGACCTATGGCTACACCTTC
- | TRBJ1-1 | TRBD1 | TRBV27 | CASLTGRDYTEAFF | TGTGCCAGTTTGACAGGGCGAGACTACACTGAAGCTTTCTTT
- | TRBJ2-4 | - | TRBV30 | CAWSDTGQYRGNIQYF | TGTGCCTGGAGTGATACGGGACAATACCGGGGAAACATTCAGTACTTC
- | TRBJ2-5 | - | TRBV5-6 | CASSLVAEETQYF | TGTGCCAGCAGCTTGGTAGCCGAGGAGACCCAGTACTTC
once | TRBJ2-5 | - | TRBV5-8 | CASSSRTDTVETQYF | TGTGCCAGCAGCTCCCGGACAGATACTGTGGAGACCCAGTACTTC
- | TRBJ2-5 | TRBD1 | TRBV5-1 | CASSSQGQAQETQYF | TGCGCCAGCAGCTCCCAAGGACAGGCCCAAGAGACCCAGTACTTC
- | TRBJ1-2 | - | TRBV2 | CASSQGLLGYTF | TGTGCCAGCAGTCAGGGACTGTTGGGCTACACCTTC
- | TRBJ2-3 | TRBD2 | TRBV5-6 | CASTTDGGWGTDTQYF | TGTGCCAGCACCACCGACGGGGGGTGGGGAACAGATACGCAGTATTTT
- | TRBJ2-2 | TRBD1 | TRBV18 | CASSPPGTGRRALGGELFF | TGTGCCAGCTCACCACCCGGGACAGGGAGAAGAGCTTTGGGCGGGGAGCTGTTTTTT
once | TRBJ2-2 | - | TRBV18 | CASSPQAGELFF | TGTGCCAGCTCACCTCAGGCCGGGGAGCTGTTTTTT
- | TRBJ2-7 | TRBD2 | TRBV11-3 | CASSLGLQDEQYF | TGTGCCAGCAGCTTGGGACTACAGGACGAGCAGTACTTC
- | TRBJ2-5 | - | TRBV19 | CASSPRGYQETQYF | TGTGCCAGTAGCCCGAGGGGGTACCAAGAGACCCAGTACTTC
once | TRBJ2-1 | - | TRBV7-2 | CASSPLLEQFF | TGTGCCAGCAGCCCCCTTCTGGAGCAGTTCTTC
- | TRBJ1-2 | - | TRBV4-1 | CASSQALQGGYGYTF | TGCGCCAGCAGCCAGGCCCTCCAGGGTGGCTATGGCTACACCTTC
- | TRBJ2-7 | - | TRBV4-3 | CASSHREFGYEQYF | TGCGCCAGCAGCCATCGCGAGTTTGGCTACGAGCAGTACTTC
- | TRBJ2-7 | - | TRBV7-9 | CASARTGGYEQYF | TGTGCCAGCGCACGGACCGGAGGATACGAGCAGTACTTC
once | TRBJ1-5 | TRBD1 | TRBV7-9 | CASSQQTGLSNQPQHF | TGTGCCAGCAGCCAACAGACAGGGCTCAGCAATCAGCCCCAGCATTTT
- | TRBJ2-1 | - | TRBV5-4 | CASSLGSSYEQFF | TGTGCCAGCAGCTTGGGCAGTAGCTATGAGCAGTTCTTC
- | TRBJ2-7 | - | TRBV2 | CANGQFYEQYF | TGTGCCAACGGACAGTTCTACGAGCAGTACTTC
- | TRBJ1-6 | TRBD1 | TRBV19 | CASSPGTEYNSPLHF | TGTGCCAGTAGTCCCGGGACAGAGTATAATTCACCCCTCCACTTT
- | TRBJ1-2 | - | TRBV7-2 | CASSFYRADGYTF | TGTGCCAGCAGCTTCTACAGGGCGGATGGCTACACCTTC
- | TRBJ2-5 | TRBD2 | TRBV9 | CASSVGRGGLETQYF | TGTGCCAGCAGCGTAGGGCGGGGGGGCCTAGAGACCCAGTACTTC
- | TRBJ1-4 | - | TRBV11-2 | CASSSRWSGRSGEKLFF | TGTGCCAGCAGCTCCCGTTGGTCAGGGCGGAGCGGGGAAAAACTGTTTTTT
- | TRBJ1-5 | TRBD1 | TRBV27 | CASSTYRGGSNQPQHF | TGTGCCAGCAGTACCTACAGGGGAGGTTCCAATCAGCCCCAGCATTTT
- | TRBJ1-2 | - | TRBV4-1 | CASSHLGTPYGYTF | TGCGCCAGCAGCCACCTTGGGACACCCTATGGCTACACCTTC
- | TRBJ1-3 | - | TRBV13 | CASSFAQPSSGNTIYF | TGTGCCAGCAGCTTCGCACAGCCGTCCTCTGGAAACACCATATATTTT
- | TRBJ2-3 | TRBD2 | TRBV9 | CASSVGGGLAGAITDTQYF | TGTGCCAGCAGCGTAGGAGGGGGACTAGCGGGGGCGATCACAGATACGCAGTATTTT
- | TRBJ2-1 | - | TRBV4-3 | CASSQGWGVSYNEQFF | TGCGCCAGCAGCCAAGGTTGGGGGGTCTCCTACAATGAGCAGTTCTTC
- | TRBJ1-4 | TRBD1 | TRBV5-4 | CASSLQGAATNEKLFF | TGTGCCAGCAGCTTGCAGGGGGCCGCAACTAATGAAAAACTGTTTTTT
- | TRBJ2-2 | TRBD2 | TRBV7-9 | CASSPGSGGATGELFF | TGTGCCAGCAGCCCAGGAAGCGGGGGGGCCACCGGGGAGCTGTTTTTT
- | TRBJ1-2 | TRBD1 | TRBV6-5 | CASSYYRTGGGYGYTF | TGTGCCAGCAGTTACTATCGGACAGGGGGGGGATATGGCTACACCTTC
- | TRBJ1-1 | - | TRBV6-6 | CASSYPRGRDTEAFF | TGTGCCAGCAGTTACCCCAGGGGTCGGGACACTGAAGCTTTCTTT
- | TRBJ1-5 | TRBD1 | TRBV4-2 | CASSPRGTGYSNQPQHF | TGTGCCAGCAGTCCGCGCGGGACAGGCTATAGCAATCAGCCCCAGCATTTT
- | TRBJ2-7 | TRBD2 | TRBV13 | CASSLGGRGSYEQYF | TGTGCCAGCAGCTTAGGGGGGAGGGGATCCTACGAGCAGTACTTC
- | TRBJ1-2 | TRBD1 | TRBV5-1 | CASTPGDSTNYGYTF | TGCGCCAGCACCCCGGGGGACAGCACTAACTATGGCTACACCTTC
- | TRBJ2-1 | - | TRBV10-3 | CAISESESNYNEQFF | TGTGCCATCAGTGAATCGGAGAGTAACTACAATGAGCAGTTCTTC
- | TRBJ2-3 | - | TRBV27 | CASSLLPGELGADTQYF | TGTGCCAGCAGTTTATTGCCGGGGGAGCTCGGCGCAGATACGCAGTATTTT
few | TRBJ2-3 | TRBD2 | TRBV7-3 | CASSLLAGSDTQYF | TGTGCCAGCAGCTTATTAGCGGGGTCAGATACGCAGTATTTT
- | TRBJ2-6 | - | TRBV5-8 | CASRSGTGANVLTF | TGTGCCAGCAGGAGCGGGACAGGGGCCAACGTCCTGACTTTC
- | TRBJ1-6 | - | TRBV19 | CASSENRVDNSPLHF | TGTGCCAGTAGTGAGAACAGGGTTGATAATTCACCCCTCCACTTT
- | TRBJ2-7 | - | TRBV10-2 | CASQLTRDYEQYF | TGCGCCAGCCAGCTAACTAGGGACTACGAGCAGTACTTC
once | TRBJ2-1 | TRBD2 | TRBV7-9 | CATSRGGLDEQFF | TGTGCCACCTCCCGGGGGGGCTTAGATGAGCAGTTCTTC
- | TRBJ2-5 | TRBD1 | TRBV5-1 | CASSLGQAQETQYF | TGCGCCAGCAGCTTAGGACAGGCTCAAGAGACCCAGTACTTC